A single sample gave rise to the 25 T cell receptor beta chains below, sequenced in a study of cytomegalovirus exposure and HLA in healthy donors. The primer mix had 60 Vbeta and 13 Jbeta primers. Assay used: immunoSEQ multiplex PCR; TCRdb lists only in-frame clones, some missing. The table has some 160,000 clones, around 79% seen once; the top ten hold approximately 0.7%. The specimen was PBMCs. The origin of the receptors is a middle-aged woman in good health and CMV-seronegative.

This rearrangement joins TRBV9 to TRBJ2-7, with D possibly TRBD1 on 5 matching bases. The CDR3 runs 15 residues. Trimming took off 4 bases at V and 0 bases at J, with 14 bases between the two ends. CDR1 is SGDLS and CDR2 is YYNGEE in the germline V gene. In DNA, the CDR3 is TGTGCCAGCAGCCCCTCTCAGGGAATCTCCTACGAGCAGTACTTC. This codes for CASSPSQGISYEQYF.

The chain has TRBV11-1 and TRBJ1-1; D may be TRBD1 (6 bases). Germline CDR1 and CDR2: SGHAT and FQDESV (reference sequence). The CDR3 extends over 15 amino acids. V lost 7 bases and J lost 0, with 15 bases in between. The CDR3 protein is CASTRPDRVNTEAFF. The CDR3 bases are TGTGCCAGCACCAGACCGGACAGAGTGAACACTGAAGCTTTCTTT.

This clone is a singleton in its sample. The V gene is TRBV27, the J gene TRBJ1-2, with no clear D. Trimming removed 3 bases from V and 7 bases from J, with 9 bases in between. The CDR3 spans 12 residues. Germline V lookup: CDR1 MNHEY, CDR2 SMNVEV (reference sequence). The CDR3 bases are TGTGCCAGCAGTTTTTCCGGGAGTGGCTACACCTTC. Amino acid sequence: CASSFSGSGYTF.

The rearrangement uses TRBV2 and TRBJ1-2; a weak D match, TRBD1 (5 bases). V lost 3 bases and J lost 4, with 9 bases in between. CDR3 length equals 13 residues. Germline assignment: CDR1 SNHLY and CDR2 FYNNEI. The CDR3 reads CASSEGDSYGYTF. In DNA form, the CDR3 reads TGTGCCAGCAGTGAGGGGGACTCCTATGGCTACACCTTC.

This rearrangement joins TRBV5-4 to TRBJ2-1, with 8 bases aligning to TRBD1. Losses at the gene ends were 2 bases for V and 4 bases for J; bases not matched to a gene: 2. This CDR3 is built from 14 residues. CDR1 and CDR2 (germline): SGHNT, YYREEE (reference sequence). The CDR3 loop is CASSLGQGYNEQFF. CDR3 nucleotides: TGTGCCAGCAGCTTAGGACAGGGTTACAATGAGCAGTTCTTC.

J is TRBJ1-2 and V is TRBV2; no definite D call. Germline lookup yields CDR1 SNHLY and CDR2 FYNNEI. CDR3 length: 12 residues. The germline V and J ends were trimmed by 5 bases and 6 bases, with 10 bases remaining between them. The CDR3 region is CASSISRDGYTF. The DNA of the CDR3 is TGTGCCAGCAGTATCAGCCGGGATGGCTACACCTTC.

J is TRBJ2-1 and V is TRBV15; 8 bases are a match to TRBD1. The CDR3 has 13 amino acids. The germline gives CDR1 LNHNV, CDR2 YYDKDF (reference sequence). Trimming removed 5 bases from V and 7 bases from J; junction bases left unmatched: 4. The CDR3 DNA reads as TGTGCCACCAGCCGGGGACAGGAAAATGAGCAGTTCTTC. The encoded protein is CATSRGQENEQFF.

The chain carries TRBV29-1 and TRBJ1-2; TRBD1 matches 7 bases. V lost 8 bases and J lost 8; bases outside the gene matches: 20. The CDR3 consists of 15 residues. The germline CDR1 and CDR2 sequences are SQVTM and ANQGSEA. The DNA for the CDR3 is TGCAGCACCCTTGGGGAGGCAGGGGGTAGGGGCGGCTACACCTTC. Its translation: CSTLGEAGGRGGYTF.

This rearrangement joins TRBV7-2 to TRBJ2-1; 13 nucleotides match TRBD2. V dropped 5 bases and J dropped 14; count of bases not matched to a gene: 3. The CDR3 length is 12 residues. Per the germline V gene, CDR1 is SGHTA and CDR2 is FQGNSA. Here the CDR3 reads CASSTGTSGEFF. DNA of the CDR3: TGTGCCAGCAGCACTGGGACTAGCGGGGAGTTCTTC.

The chain has TRBV23-1 and TRBJ2-2; the match to TRBD1 covers 8 bases. TRBV23-1 belongs to the ORF category, with a function that is uncertain. CDR3 size: 15 residues. V was clipped by 3 bases and J by 6 bases; unmatched bases: 6. In nucleotides, the CDR3 is TGCGCCAGCAGTCACCCGTCGACAGGGGCCGGGGAGCTGTTTTTT. Protein: CASSHPSTGAGELFF.

The chain uses TRBV7-2 and TRBJ1-1; D gene ambiguous. CDR3 length: 13 residues. Germline V gene lookup returns CDR1 SGHTA and CDR2 FQGNSA. Trimming pared 2 bases from V and 1 base from J, leaving 5 bases between. As DNA, the CDR3 is TGTGCCAGCAGCTTAAGCGGGAACACTGAAGCTTTCTTT. It codes for CASSLSGNTEAFF.

V usage is TRBV7-6 and J usage is TRBJ1-1; D remains ambiguous. CDR1 and CDR2 from the germline V gene are SGHVS and FNYEAQ. CDR3 length: 13 residues. Trimming pared 3 bases from V and 3 bases from J, leaving 8 bases between. In DNA form, the CDR3 reads TGTGCCAGCAGCTTTGGGAGGGACACTGAAGCTTTCTTT. Encoded protein: CASSFGRDTEAFF.

This clone was observed a handful of times. The chain links TRBV5-1 to TRBJ2-2; D is ambiguous. V lost 2 bases and J lost 2, with 4 bases in between. Per germline, CDR1 SGHRS and CDR2 YFSETQ. The CDR3 contains 13 residues. The CDR3 DNA sequence: TGCGCCAGCAGCTTATTAAACACCGGGGAGCTGTTTTTT. Protein: CASSLLNTGELFF.

This clone showed up just a few times. This chain uses TRBV7-6 with TRBJ1-1; the D is unclear. Germline CDR1 is SGHVS and CDR2 is FNYEAQ. CDR3 size: 12 residues. V dropped 2 bases and J dropped 7 bases, with 8 bases sitting between them. The CDR3 DNA is TGTGCCAGCAGCTTACGCCACGGTGAAGCTTTCTTT. This translates into CASSLRHGEAFF.

The chain links TRBV4-2 to TRBJ2-7; the D gene is possibly TRBD2 (6 bases). The CDR3 covers 15 residues. Trimming shortened V by 4 bases and J by 3 bases, and 16 bases separated the two germline ends. Germline CDR1 is LGHNA and CDR2 is YNFKEQ. CDR3 amino acids: CASSPTRFGGYEQYF. CDR3 nucleotides: TGTGCCAGCAGCCCCACAAGGTTCGGGGGCTACGAGCAGTACTTC.

The chain couples TRBV28 to TRBJ1-1; D ambiguous. V lost 10 bases and J lost 0, with 9 bases in between. Germline lookup yields CDR1 MDHEN and CDR2 SYDVKM. The CDR3 is made up of 12 amino acids. Here the CDR3 DNA reads TGTGCCACCGAAGAGGTGAACACTGAAGCTTTCTTT. This sequence encodes CATEEVNTEAFF.

This chain links TRBV6-1 with TRBJ1-2, with 11 bases matching TRBD1. Germline assignment: CDR1 MNHNS and CDR2 SASEGT. The CDR3 is 16 residues long. The V and J ends lost 4 bases and 2 bases, in that order; junction bases with no gene match: 6. CDR3 coding DNA: TGTGCCAGCAGTGCCGGGACAGGGGGTTTAAACTATGGCTACACCTTC. Protein: CASSAGTGGLNYGYTF.

CDR3 nucleotide sequence: TGTGCCAGCAGCATCGGACTAAAAGAGACCCAGTACTTC. Translated, it gives CASSIGLKETQYF. This rearrangement joins TRBV7-8 to TRBJ2-5, with D possibly being TRBD2 (6 bases). The CDR3 consists of 13 residues. The V and J ends lost 5 bases and 3 bases respectively, with 10 bases between them. Germline V gene sequence: CDR1 SGHVS, CDR2 FQNEAQ.

The V and J genes are TRBV5-6 and TRBJ2-1; 10 bases align to TRBD1. Germline V gene sequence: CDR1 SGHDT, CDR2 YYEEEE. The CDR3 loop spans 15 amino acids. The J segment lost 6 bases and the V segment lost 3 bases, leaving 6 bases of the junction unmatched. The CDR3 loop reads CASSWDRGDGNEQFF. For the CDR3, the DNA is TGTGCCAGCAGCTGGGACAGGGGCGACGGCAATGAGCAGTTCTTC. The whole variable domain, remainder taken from reference TRBV5-6 and TRBJ2-1, is DAGVTQSPTHLIKTRGQQVTLRCSPKSGHDTVSWYQQALGQGPQFIFQYYEEEERQRGNFPDRFSGHQFPNYSSELNVNALLLGDSALYLCASSWDRGDGNEQFFGPGTRLTVL.

V is TRBV7-9 and J is TRBJ1-2; tentative D call: TRBD1 (5 bases). CDR3 size: 14 residues. V shed 3 bases and J shed 5 bases, with 13 bases lying between them. Germline CDR1 SEHNR, CDR2 FQNEAQ (reference sequence). The CDR3 DNA reads as TGTGCCAGCAGCTTGGGGACTTCACCGTATGGCTACACCTTC. Translating gives CASSLGTSPYGYTF.

CDR3 sequence: CASSLGGGTGVRQYF. For the CDR3, the DNA is TGTGCCAGCAGCTTAGGGGGGGGGACAGGGGTTCGGCAGTACTTC. The V and J genes are TRBV7-6 and TRBJ2-7; 10 bases are shared with TRBD1. Trimming at V came to 1 base and at J to 9 bases, leaving 9 bases not matched to a gene. This CDR3 has 15 amino acids. Germline V gives CDR1 SGHVS, CDR2 FNYEAQ.

The chain joins TRBV29-1 to TRBJ2-3; D possibly corresponds to TRBD1 (6 bases). CDR1 and CDR2 (germline): SQVTM, ANQGSEA. The V and J ends lost 4 bases and 6 bases respectively, with 14 bases between them. The CDR3 spans 13 residues. The CDR3 DNA follows: TGCAGCGTTGGCTGGGGGCGTGGGGATACGCAGTATTTT. Translation: CSVGWGRGDTQYF.

This clone was picked up a small number of times. The J gene is TRBJ1-2, the V gene TRBV4-1; 8 nucleotides agree with TRBD1. This CDR3 has 15 amino acids. Germline values: CDR1 MGHRA, CDR2 YSYEKL. The trim removed 0 bases at V and 4 bases at J, leaving 4 bases unmatched. The CDR3 DNA sequence: TGCGCCAGCAGCCAAGATTCAGGGACAGGCTATGGCTACACCTTC. It encodes CASSQDSGTGYGYTF.

The J gene is TRBJ2-3, the V gene TRBV5-4, with D possibly matching TRBD1 (6 bases). From germline, CDR1 is SGHNT and CDR2 YYREEE (reference sequence). The V end lost 4 bases, the J end lost 3 bases, and 15 bases lay between the germline ends. This CDR3 region has 15 residues. The chain's CDR3 is CASSQWGTPTDTQYF. DNA for the CDR3: TGTGCCAGCAGCCAATGGGGGACACCTACAGATACGCAGTATTTT.

This clone was observed a handful of times. The CDR3 coding sequence is TGCGCCAGCAGCCTAAGCGGGAGCTGGGCCGAGCAGTACTTC. Translating it yields CASSLSGSWAEQYF. V gene TRBV5-1 combines with J gene TRBJ2-7, with TRBD2 identical over 8 bases. Trimming removed 4 bases from V and 6 bases from J; junction bases left unmatched: 9. Germline V lookup: CDR1 SGHRS, CDR2 YFSETQ. The CDR3 is 14 amino acids. Filled out from reference TRBV5-1 and TRBJ2-7, the complete variable domain reads KAGVTQTPRYLIKTRGQQVTLSCSPISGHRSVSWYQQTPGQGLQFLFEYFSETQRNKGNFPGRFSGRQFSNSRSEMNVSTLELGDSALYLCASSLSGSWAEQYFGPGTRLTVT.